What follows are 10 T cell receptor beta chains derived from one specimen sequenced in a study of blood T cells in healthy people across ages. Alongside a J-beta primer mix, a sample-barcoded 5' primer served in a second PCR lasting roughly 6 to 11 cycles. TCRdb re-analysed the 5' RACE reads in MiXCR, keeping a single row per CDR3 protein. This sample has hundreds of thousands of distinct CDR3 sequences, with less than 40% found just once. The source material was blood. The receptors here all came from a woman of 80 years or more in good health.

CDR3 sequence reads: CASREQGWMNTEAFF. The CDR3 DNA is TGTGCCAGCAGGGAACAGGGTTGGATGAACACTGAAGCTTTCTTT. This chain uses TRBV27 with TRBJ1-1; D is possibly TRBD1 (6 bases). Trimming took 6 bases from V and 0 from J, leaving 14 bases between them. The CDR3 has 15 amino acids. Germline V CDR1 and CDR2: MNHEY, SMNVEV (reference sequence).

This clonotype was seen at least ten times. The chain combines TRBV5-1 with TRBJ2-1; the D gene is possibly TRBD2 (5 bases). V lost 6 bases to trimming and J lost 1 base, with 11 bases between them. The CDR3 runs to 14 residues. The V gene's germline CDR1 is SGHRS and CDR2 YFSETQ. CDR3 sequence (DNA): TGCGCCAGCAATTTTGAGGGTTCCTACAATGAGCAGTTCTTC. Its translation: CASNFEGSYNEQFF.

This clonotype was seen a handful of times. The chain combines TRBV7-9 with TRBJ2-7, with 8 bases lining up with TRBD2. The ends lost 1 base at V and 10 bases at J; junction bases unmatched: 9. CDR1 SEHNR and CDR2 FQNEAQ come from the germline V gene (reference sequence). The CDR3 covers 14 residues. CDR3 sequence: CASSLVASGHPQYF. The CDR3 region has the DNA TGTGCCAGCAGCTTAGTCGCTAGCGGGCACCCCCAGTACTTC.

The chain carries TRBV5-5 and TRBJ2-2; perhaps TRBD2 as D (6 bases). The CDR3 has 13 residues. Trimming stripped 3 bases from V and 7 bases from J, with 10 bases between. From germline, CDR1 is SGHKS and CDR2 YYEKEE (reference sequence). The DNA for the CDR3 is TGTGCCAGCAGCTCGGGACTCTACGGGGAGCTGTTTTTT. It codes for CASSSGLYGELFF.

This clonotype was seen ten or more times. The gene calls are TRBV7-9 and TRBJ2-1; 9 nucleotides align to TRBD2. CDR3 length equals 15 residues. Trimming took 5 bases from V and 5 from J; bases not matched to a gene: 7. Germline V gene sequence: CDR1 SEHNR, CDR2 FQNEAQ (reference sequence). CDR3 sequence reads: CASSATSGWDNEQFF. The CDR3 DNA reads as TGTGCCAGCAGCGCGACTAGCGGTTGGGACAATGAGCAGTTCTTC. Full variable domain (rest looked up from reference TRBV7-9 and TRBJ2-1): DTGVSQNPRHKITKRGQNVTFRCDPISEHNRLYWYRQTLGQGPEFLTYFQNEAQLEKSRLLSDRFSAERPKGSFSTLEIQRTEQGDSAMYLCASSATSGWDNEQFFGPGTRLTVL.

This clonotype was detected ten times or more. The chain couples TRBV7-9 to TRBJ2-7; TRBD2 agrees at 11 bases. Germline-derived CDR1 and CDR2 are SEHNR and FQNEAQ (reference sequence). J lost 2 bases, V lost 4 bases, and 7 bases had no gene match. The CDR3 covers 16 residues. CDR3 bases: TGTGCCAGCAGCTCCCTTAGCGGGGGGGCCCCCTACGAGCAGTACTTC. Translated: CASSSLSGGAPYEQYF.

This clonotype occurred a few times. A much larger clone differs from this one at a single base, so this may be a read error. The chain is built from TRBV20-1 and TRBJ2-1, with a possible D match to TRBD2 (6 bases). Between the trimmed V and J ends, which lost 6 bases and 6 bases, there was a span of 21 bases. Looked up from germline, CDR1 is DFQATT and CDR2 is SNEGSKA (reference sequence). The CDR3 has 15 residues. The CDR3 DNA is TGCAGTGCCCTGGGGGGTGGGACCCAAGGCAATGAGCAGTTCTTC. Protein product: CSALGGGTQGNEQFF.

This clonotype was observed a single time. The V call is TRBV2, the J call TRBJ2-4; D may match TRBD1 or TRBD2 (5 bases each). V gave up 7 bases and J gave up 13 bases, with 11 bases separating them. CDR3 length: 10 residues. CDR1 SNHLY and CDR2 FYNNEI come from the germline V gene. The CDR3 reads CASTGKGQYF. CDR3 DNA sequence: TGTGCCAGCACCGGGAAGGGGCAGTACTTC.

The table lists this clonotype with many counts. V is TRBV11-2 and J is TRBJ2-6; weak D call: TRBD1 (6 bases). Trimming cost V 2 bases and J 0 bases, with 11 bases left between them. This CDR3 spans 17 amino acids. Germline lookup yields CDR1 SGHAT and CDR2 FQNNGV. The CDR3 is CASSLQGMGSGANVLTF. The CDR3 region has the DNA TGTGCCAGCAGCTTACAGGGGATGGGCTCTGGGGCCAACGTCCTGACTTTC. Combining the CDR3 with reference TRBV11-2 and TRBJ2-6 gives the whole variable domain EAGVAQSPRYKIIEKRQSVAFWCNPISGHATLYWYQQILGQGPKLLIQFQNNGVVDDSQLPKDRFSAERLKGVDSTLKIQPAKLEDSAVYLCASSLQGMGSGANVLTFGAGSRLTVL.

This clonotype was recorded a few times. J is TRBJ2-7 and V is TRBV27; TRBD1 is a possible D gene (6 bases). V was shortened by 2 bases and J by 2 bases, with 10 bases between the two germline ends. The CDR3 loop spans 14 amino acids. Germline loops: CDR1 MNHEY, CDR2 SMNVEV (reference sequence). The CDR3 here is CASSLDRFPYEQYF. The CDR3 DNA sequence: TGTGCCAGCAGTTTAGACAGGTTTCCCTACGAGCAGTACTTC.